This TCR beta chain was recovered during a study of OX40 agonist ivuxolimab in advanced cancers. The CDR3 is made up of 13 amino acids. Germline assignment: CDR1 MGHDK and CDR2 SYGVNS. V lost 2 bases to trimming and J lost 3 bases, with 8 bases between them. Blood sampling was done at baseline, cycle 4 day 1, and cycle 7 day 1. In its sample, this clone was seen a few times. Assay used: immunoSEQ multiplex PCR; TCRdb lists only in-frame clones, some missing. In the table there are tens of thousands of clones, 84% of which are singletons. The clonotype was recovered from an adult with an advanced solid tumor such as melanoma, head and neck, liver or kidney cancer. The chain combines TRBV25-1 with TRBJ2-7; D is unclear. The sequenced sample was CD4+ or CD8+ T cells sorted from blood, obtained in a trial of the OX40 agonist ivuxolimab. The chain's CDR3 is CASSETFIYEQYF. CDR3 sequence (DNA): TGTGCCAGCAGTGAAACGTTTATCTACGAGCAGTACTTC.